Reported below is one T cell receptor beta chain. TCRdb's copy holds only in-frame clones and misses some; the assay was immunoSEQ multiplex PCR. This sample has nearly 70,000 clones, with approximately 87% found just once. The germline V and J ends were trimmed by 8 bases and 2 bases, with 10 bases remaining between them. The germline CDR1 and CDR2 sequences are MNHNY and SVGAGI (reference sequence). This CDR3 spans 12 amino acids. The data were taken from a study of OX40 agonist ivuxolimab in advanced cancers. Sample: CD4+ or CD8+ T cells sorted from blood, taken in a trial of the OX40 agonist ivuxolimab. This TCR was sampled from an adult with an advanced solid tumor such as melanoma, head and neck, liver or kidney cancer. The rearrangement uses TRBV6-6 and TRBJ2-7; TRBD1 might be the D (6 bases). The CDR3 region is CASEQGPYEQYF. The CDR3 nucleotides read TGTGCCAGCGAACAGGGACCCTACGAGCAGTACTTC.